Described below is a single T cell receptor (beta chain) sequence and its context. Sequenced by immunoSEQ multiplex PCR; TCRdb stores in-frame clones only, minus some. The sample gives about 770,000 clones, 55% to 75% of which show up once; roughly 1.8% is in the top ten. V lost 2 bases and J 6 bases, leaving 10 bases between the germline ends. The CDR3 length is 13 residues. The germline V gene has CDR1 MGHRA and CDR2 YSYEKL. These data originate in a study of shared clonotypes between healthy human individuals. Specimen: memory CD4+ T cells sorted from blood. Subset here: CD45RA-negative fraction. The TCR sequence derives from a young woman in good health. V gene TRBV4-1 combines with J gene TRBJ1-1; D ambiguous. The CDR3 reads CASSQHGVAEAFF. The CDR3 DNA reads as TGCGCCAGCAGCCAACACGGGGTGGCTGAAGCTTTCTTT.